These 18 T cell receptor beta chains were sequenced from one sample in a study of T-cell memory formation after mild COVID-19. A single record per CDR3 protein comes from TCRdb applying MiXCR to the 5' RACE reads. The sample has about 270,000 distinct CDR3 sequences, around 15% seen once. The sequenced material came from PBMCs or a T cell subset sorted from them (not recorded which). The receptor set was obtained from a man younger than 35 who had mild COVID-19 (a few samples of this study predate the infection). Cell type and time point are not known.

The chain has TRBV6-6 and TRBJ1-2, with TRBD1 matching over 8 bases. The CDR3 loop spans 16 amino acids. V lost 0 bases to trimming and J lost 2 bases; unmatched junction nucleotides: 5. The germline V gene encodes CDR1 MNHNY and CDR2 SVGAGI (reference sequence). The CDR3 coding sequence is TGTGCCAGCAGTTACTCGAATACAGGGGGAAACTATGGCTACACCTTC. It yields the protein CASSYSNTGGNYGYTF.

This chain connects TRBV3-1 to TRBJ2-3; TRBD2 matches at 8 bases. The CDR3 runs 13 residues. Germline CDR1 reads LGHDT; CDR2 reads YNNKEL (reference sequence). The DNA of the CDR3 is TGTGCGAGCGGGTTGCGGGGGGCGGATACGCAGTATTTT. This encodes CASGLRGADTQYF.

V gene TRBV19 combines with J gene TRBJ2-7; 9 nucleotides line up with TRBD1. The CDR3 loop spans 13 amino acids. V dropped 5 bases and J dropped 6; count of bases not matched to a gene: 5. Germline loops: CDR1 LNHDA, CDR2 SQIVND (reference sequence). CDR3 DNA sequence: TGTGCCAGTAGTTCGACAGGGGGAAGCGAGCAGTACTTC. This sequence encodes CASSSTGGSEQYF.

This clonotype has a count of ten or more. The CDR3 DNA follows: TGTGCCAGCAGCTTAGGCCAGAACAATGAGCAGTTCTTC. Protein: CASSLGQNNEQFF. V usage is TRBV7-7 and J usage is TRBJ2-1; D call uncertain. Per germline, CDR1 SSHAT and CDR2 FNYEAQ (reference sequence). CDR3 length: 13 residues. V was pared by 1 base and J by 5 bases, with 6 bases between.

V and J are TRBV7-2 and TRBJ1-5; D call uncertain. From germline, CDR1 is SGHTA and CDR2 FQGNSA. V lost 1 base and J 2 bases, leaving 9 bases between the germline ends. The CDR3 has 15 amino acids. Here the CDR3 reads CASSLVGVGNQPQHF. The CDR3 bases are TGTGCCAGCAGCTTAGTTGGGGTCGGCAATCAGCCCCAGCATTTT.

This clonotype was seen at least ten times. V and J are TRBV7-2 and TRBJ1-2; 7 bases fit TRBD1. This CDR3 region has 13 residues. CDR1 is SGHTA, CDR2 FQGNSA, per germline. V shed 7 bases and J 4 bases; nucleotides not matched to a gene: 6. CDR3 in DNA: TGTGCCAGCACCAAAACAGGGGCCTATGGCTACACCTTC. This translates into CASTKTGAYGYTF.

This clonotype was detected a few times. The genes are TRBV7-2 and TRBJ1-2, with a tentative D call TRBD1 (5 bases). V was cut by 2 bases and J by 4 bases, with 11 bases left in between. The CDR3 is made up of 14 amino acids. Germline assignment: CDR1 SGHTA and CDR2 FQGNSA. The CDR3 sequence: CASSLHQGSYGYTF. DNA of the CDR3: TGTGCCAGCAGCTTACACCAGGGATCCTATGGCTACACCTTC.

This clonotype was seen a handful of times. This chain connects TRBV4-3 to TRBJ2-3; weak D call: TRBD1 (5 bases). Germline V gives CDR1 LGHNA, CDR2 YSLEER. Trimming pared 0 bases from V and 0 bases from J, leaving 13 bases between. There are 17 residues in the CDR3. In DNA, the CDR3 is TGCGCCAGCAGCCAAGATGTGACAGTAACTAGCACAGATACGCAGTATTTT. It is translated as CASSQDVTVTSTDTQYF.

This clonotype showed up many times. The chain joins TRBV6-4 to TRBJ2-2; D not certain. The ends were cut back, 4 bases at V and 3 bases at J, with 3 bases in the middle. The CDR3 has 12 amino acids. The germline V gene encodes CDR1 MRHNA and CDR2 SNTAGT. CDR3 DNA: TGTGCCAGCAGTGGGGACACCGGGGAGCTGTTTTTT. This codes for CASSGDTGELFF.

This clonotype was counted only a few times. The chain employs TRBV15 and TRBJ2-7; 9 bases are shared with TRBD2. V shed 4 bases and J 3 bases; nucleotides not matched to a gene: 4. This CDR3 is built from 14 residues. Germline V gene lookup returns CDR1 LNHNV and CDR2 YYDKDF (reference sequence). The CDR3 nucleotides are TGTGCCACCAGCATAGAGCGGGGGGACTACGAGCAGTACTTC. It is translated as CATSIERGDYEQYF.

This CDR3 reads CASSPPSGTEAFF. The CDR3 DNA reads TGTGCCAGCAGCCCTCCCTCAGGCACTGAAGCTTTCTTT. This rearrangement joins TRBV7-3 to TRBJ1-1; D is undetermined. Germline loops: CDR1 SGHTA, CDR2 FQGTGA. The CDR3 covers 13 residues. V was clipped by 5 bases and J by 4 bases, with 11 bases between them.

This clonotype was seen a handful of times. The chain links TRBV10-3 to TRBJ1-1, with 7 bases aligning to TRBD1. The CDR3 is 14 residues long. Unmatched junction bases numbered 8, after V lost 6 bases and J lost 4 bases. Germline V gene sequence: CDR1 ENHRY, CDR2 SYGVKD. In DNA form, the CDR3 reads TGTGCCATCAGGCCCGGACAGGCTGGCACTGAAGCTTTCTTT. Translating gives CAIRPGQAGTEAFF.

The rearrangement uses TRBV21-1 and TRBJ2-7; TRBD2, the D gene given by the table, was not confirmed from the DNA. TRBV21-1 is a recognized pseudogene. CDR3 length: 15 residues. CDR3 loop: CASSPKGTFTYEQYF. CDR3 coding DNA: TGTGCCAGCAGCCCGAAAGGGACTTTCACCTACGAGCAGTACTTC.

This clonotype has more than one count but fewer than ten. The genes are TRBV5-1 and TRBJ2-3; D unclear. This CDR3 contains 14 residues. Germline V lookup: CDR1 SGHRS, CDR2 YFSETQ. V was trimmed by 4 bases and J by 4 bases, leaving 13 bases between them. The chain's CDR3 is CASSPPEVSDTQYF. In DNA form, the CDR3 reads TGCGCCAGCAGCCCCCCAGAAGTGTCAGATACGCAGTATTTT.

This clonotype appeared many times. The CDR3 DNA is TGCGCCAGCAGCTTCGATCCTCCCAAGGGGGAGACCCAGTACTTC. It specifies CASSFDPPKGETQYF. The chain uses TRBV5-1 and TRBJ2-5; D may be TRBD1 (5 bases). Germline CDR1 is SGHRS and CDR2 is YFSETQ. This CDR3 is built from 15 residues. With 2 bases removed from V and 5 bases from J, the gap between germline ends came to 16 bases.

This chain joins TRBV6-2 or TRBV6-3 and TRBJ1-1; D unresolved. The CDR3 is 12 amino acids. Per the germline V gene, CDR1 is MNHEY and CDR2 is SVGEGT. Trimming removed 6 bases at V and 8 bases at J, with 13 bases between. As DNA, the CDR3 is TGTGCCAGCAGACAAGGCCTGAAAGAAGCTTTCTTT. Its protein is CASRQGLKEAFF.

At least ten counts were recorded for this clonotype. The chain joins TRBV7-9 to TRBJ2-3, with D uncertain. Germline loops: CDR1 SEHNR, CDR2 FQNEAQ (reference sequence). The CDR3 length is 16 residues. The V end was cut by 3 bases, the J end by 0 bases, with 13 bases between. CDR3 bases: TGTGCCAGCAGCTTCGCAGGAGAAACTAGCACAGATACGCAGTATTTT. It codes for CASSFAGETSTDTQYF.

Many counts were recorded for this clonotype. The chain has TRBV6-2 or TRBV6-3 and TRBJ2-3; possibly TRBD2 for D (5 bases). Germline CDR1 is MNHEY and CDR2 is SVGEGT. Trimming stripped 5 bases from V and 3 bases from J, with 12 bases between. CDR3 length equals 14 residues. The CDR3 loop reads CASSDFLATDTQYF. The CDR3 region has the DNA TGTGCCAGCAGTGATTTTTTAGCGACAGATACGCAGTATTTT.